Below are 8 T cell receptor beta chains sequenced from a single sample in a study of blood T cells in healthy people across ages. With a J-beta primer mix and a sample-barcoded 5' primer, a second PCR ran roughly 6 to 11 cycles. MiXCR, run by TCRdb on the 5' RACE reads, gives a single entry per CDR3 protein. The sample holds over 1,300,000 distinct CDR3 sequences, roughly 59% seen once. The sequencing input was blood. The origin of the receptors is a man aged 18 to 35 in good health.

The CDR3 loop reads CASSLGQWSPLFFYEQYF. CDR3 DNA: TGTGCCAGCAGTTTGGGACAGTGGTCCCCCCTATTCTTCTACGAGCAGTACTTC. This rearrangement joins TRBV6-2 or TRBV6-3 to TRBJ2-5; the match to TRBD1 covers 7 bases. The J call may be incorrect, as the DNA end agrees better with TRBJ2-7. CDR1 is MNHEY and CDR2 is SVGEGT in the germline V gene. This CDR3 contains 18 residues.

The V and J genes are TRBV7-2 and TRBJ1-1, with D unclear. The V and J ends lost 1 base and 6 bases respectively, with 9 bases between them. Germline V gene lookup returns CDR1 SGHTA and CDR2 FQGNSA. The CDR3 consists of 13 residues. This chain's CDR3 is CASSLVRGSEAFF. Here the CDR3 DNA reads TGTGCCAGCAGCTTAGTTCGGGGATCTGAAGCTTTCTTT.

J is TRBJ2-4 and V is TRBV29-1; 8 bases match TRBD1. The closer fit of TRBJ2-7 to the DNA end suggests the J call may be wrong. Germline loops: CDR1 SQVTM, CDR2 ANQGSEA. This CDR3 contains 13 residues. The CDR3, as DNA: TGCGGCGGTCTAGCACAGGGGGACGACGAGCAGTACTTC. Amino acids: CGGLAQGDDEQYF.

This chain uses TRBV12-3 or TRBV12-4 with TRBJ1-3; the D is unclear. The germline V and J ends were trimmed by 6 bases and 0 bases, with 9 bases remaining between them. CDR3 size: 14 residues. The CDR3 coding sequence is TGTGCCAGCAGGGACTTACGCTCTGGAAACACCATATATTTT. It is translated as CASRDLRSGNTIYF.

The genes are TRBV12-3 or TRBV12-4 and TRBJ2-3; D possibly corresponds to TRBD2 (7 bases). This CDR3 is built from 15 residues. Trimming stripped 7 bases from V and 1 base from J, with 15 bases between. The chain's CDR3 is CASILRGGGTDTQYF. CDR3 coding DNA: TGTGCCAGCATCCTCCGAGGGGGGGGCACAGATACGCAGTATTTT.

This chain links TRBV5-4 with TRBJ2-7; possibly TRBD1 for D (5 bases). The J call may not be correct, given that the DNA end is closer to TRBJ2-5. CDR1 and CDR2 from the germline V gene are SGHNT and YYREEE (reference sequence). This CDR3 contains 15 residues. DNA of the CDR3: TGTGCCAGCAGCCCCCTGGGTGGCAGGGCTGAGACCCAGTACTTC. Translating gives CASSPLGGRAETQYF.

The chain carries TRBV6-5 and TRBJ1-3, with unresolved D. The CDR3 loop spans 15 amino acids. The V and J ends lost 5 bases and 0 bases respectively, with 11 bases between them. Germline V gene lookup returns CDR1 MNHEY and CDR2 SVGAGI. The CDR3 spells CASSPTTYSGNTIYF. The CDR3, as DNA: TGTGCCAGCAGTCCCACGACCTACTCTGGAAACACCATATATTTT.

This rearrangement joins TRBV29-1 to TRBJ2-1; the match to TRBD1 covers 9 bases. V dropped 6 bases and J dropped 6; count of bases not matched to a gene: 15. This CDR3 spans 16 amino acids. Germline CDR1 is SQVTM and CDR2 is ANQGSEA. CDR3 sequence: CSVAGQGRGSFNEQFF. CDR3 nucleotide sequence: TGCAGCGTGGCGGGACAGGGTCGAGGTTCATTCAATGAGCAGTTCTTC.